This TCR beta chain is from a study of human T cells and chemical hapten exposure. Overall study: The upper back received 0.01% DPC by patch testing, with results read at 6 days. There were per-sample TCR yield variations, arising mainly from small pooled library volume differences. Affected patients, primarily female, had alopecia areata, totalis or universalis.

This clonotype was counted many times. Noted time point: patch test 1, 2 weeks after DPC sensitization. Indicated treatment: therapeutic diphenylcyclopropenone sensitization with weekly scalp DPC. Whole blood that had not been fractionated was the source of extracted total RNA. TCRdb reprocessed the RACE reads with MiXCR, giving one entry per CDR3 protein. The sample yields roughly 380,000 distinct CDR3 sequences, nearly 5% seen once. Looked up from germline, CDR1 is WNHNN and CDR2 is SYGVQD (reference sequence). CDR3 length: 14 amino acids. J gave up 2 bases and V 2 bases, and 0 bases lay outside the gene matches.

The rearrangement joins TRBV10-1 to TRBJ2-1; 7 bases align to TRBD1. Sample: whole blood, taken in connection with sensitization to the hapten diphenylcyclopropenone (DPC). The clonotype comes from a woman aged 45-60 years with alopecia areata. Some clones in this sample may be carry-over from other donors' samples. The DNA of the CDR3 is TGCGCCAGCAGTGAGACAGGGGCCTACAATGAGCAGTTCTTC. This encodes CASSETGAYNEQFF.